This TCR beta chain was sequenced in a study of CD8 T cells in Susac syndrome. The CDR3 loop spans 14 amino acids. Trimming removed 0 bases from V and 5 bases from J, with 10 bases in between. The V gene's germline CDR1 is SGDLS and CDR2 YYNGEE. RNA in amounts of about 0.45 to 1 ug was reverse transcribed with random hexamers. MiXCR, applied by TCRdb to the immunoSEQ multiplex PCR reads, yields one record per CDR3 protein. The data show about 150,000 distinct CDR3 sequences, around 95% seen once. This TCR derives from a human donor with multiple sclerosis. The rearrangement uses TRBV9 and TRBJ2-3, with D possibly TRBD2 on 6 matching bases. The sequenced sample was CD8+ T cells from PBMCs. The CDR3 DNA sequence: TGTGCCAGCAGCGTAGGAGGAGGGCGAGATACGCAGTATTTT. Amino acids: CASSVGGGRDTQYF.